A selection of T cell receptor beta chains follows, all from one sample in a study of blood T cell repertoires in COVID-19. Method: immunoSEQ multiplex PCR; TCRdb's copy keeps in-frame clones and lacks some. The table has hundreds of thousands of clones, approximately 87% seen once. Sequenced sample: peripheral blood. The receptors here all came from a human donor in a cohort sampled during active COVID-19. Both conserved end residues are part of each CDR3. A D gene is named only where the DNA matches it firmly. The listing skips clone size in some rows; elsewhere it reads once, few, many or a size class.

V	size	D	J	DNA	CDR3
TRBV5-6	.	.	TRBJ1-6	TGTGCCAGCAGCCGACTGGGGTGGGGCGATAATTTGAATTCACCCCTCCACTTT	CASSRLGWGDNLNSPLHF
TRBV19	.	.	TRBJ2-3	TGTGCCAGTATGAGGCGGGAAGGGACAGATACGCAGTATTTT	CASMRREGTDTQYF
TRBV7-9	.	.	TRBJ2-3	TGTGCCAGCAGCTTAGCGCAAAAACCGGCAGATACGCAGTATTTT	CASSLAQKPADTQYF
TRBV6-6	.	TRBD2	TRBJ2-5	TGTGCCAGCGCCCGGGACTATCAAGAGACCCAGTACTTC	CASARDYQETQYF
TRBV28	.	TRBD2	TRBJ2-3	TGTGCCAGCAGTTTATTCGGCCTAGCGGGGGGGAAAATCCTCGATACGCAGTATTTT	CASSLFGLAGGKILDTQYF
TRBV24-1	.	TRBD1	TRBJ1-4	TGTGCCACCAGTGCCGTCGACAGGGGGCTGGAAAAACTGTTTTTT	CATSAVDRGLEKLFF
TRBV28	.	.	TRBJ2-1	TGTGCCAGCAGTTCCATACCGCCTAGCTACAATGAGCAGTTCTTC	CASSSIPPSYNEQFF
TRBV15	.	.	TRBJ2-5	TGTGCCACCAGCAGCAGGATCCAAGAGACCCAGTACTTC	CATSSRIQETQYF
TRBV6-4	.	.	TRBJ1-2	TGTGCCAGCAGAGAACGAGAGGGAGGGAGCGTTTCCTATGGCTACACCTTC	CASREREGGSVSYGYTF
TRBV2	.	.	TRBJ2-5	TGTGCCACCTCTTTCCAAGAGACCCAGTACTTC	CATSFQETQYF
TRBV6-6	.	TRBD1	TRBJ2-7	TGTGCCAGCAGTTCCACGGGACAGACTCCGAGCGAGCAGTACTTC	CASSSTGQTPSEQYF
TRBV11-2	once	TRBD1	TRBJ1-1	TGTGCCAGCAGCCCCTCCGGACAGGGGGTACCTGAAGCTTTCTTT	CASSPSGQGVPEAFF
TRBV6-6	once	.	TRBJ2-7	TGTGCCAGCAGTCCCCTTTTCGGCAGCGGCGAGCAGTACTTC	CASSPLFGSGEQYF
TRBV6-4	.	.	TRBJ2-2	TGTGCCAGCAGCGGGACATTTACCGGGGAGCTGTTTTTT	CASSGTFTGELFF
TRBV2	few	TRBD1	TRBJ2-2	TGTGCCAGCAGCCTAAGGGACAGCTACACCGGGGAGCTGTTTTTT	CASSLRDSYTGELFF
TRBV4-1	.	TRBD1	TRBJ1-1	TGCGCCAGCAGCCAAGAGGGCAGGGGGGACGCTGAAGCTTTCTTT	CASSQEGRGDAEAFF
TRBV18	.	TRBD2	TRBJ2-7	TGTGCCAGCTCCCCCCGAGTAAGACTAGCGGGCTACTACGAGCAGTACTTC	CASSPRVRLAGYYEQYF
TRBV5-6	many	TRBD2	TRBJ2-5	TGTGCCAGCAGACGACTAGCGGGAGGTTTCGAGACCCAGTACTTC	CASRRLAGGFETQYF
TRBV4-1	.	TRBD1	TRBJ2-5	TGCGCCAGCAGCCCTGATCATTCGACAGGGGCCCAAGAGACCCAGTACTTC	CASSPDHSTGAQETQYF
TRBV7-2	.	TRBD1	TRBJ1-5	TGTGCCAGCAGCCAACAGGGGGGGTGGCAGCCCCAGCATTTT	CASSQQGGWQPQHF
TRBV11-2	few	.	TRBJ2-2	TGTGCCAGCAGCCCAGGGGTGGCGACAGGATACACCGGGGAGCTGTTTTTT	CASSPGVATGYTGELFF
TRBV6-5	few	.	TRBJ1-5	TGTGCAAGCAAAATCCAGGGGAGTGACAATCAGCCCCAGCATTTT	CASKIQGSDNQPQHF
TRBV6-4	.	TRBD1	TRBJ1-6	TGTGCCAGCAGTGACTCGACAGGGGGCGATAATTCACCCCTCCACTTT	CASSDSTGGDNSPLHF
TRBV10-3	once	.	TRBJ2-3	TGTGCCATCAGGAGTGGGCCAGGGGGCACAGATACGCAGTATTTT	CAIRSGPGGTDTQYF
TRBV6-2/TRBV6-3	.	.	TRBJ2-3	TGTGCCAGCAGCCAATGGGGGACTGTCGCTAACAATCAGTATTTT	CASSQWGTVANNQYF
TRBV5-1	once	.	TRBJ2-7	TGCGCCAGCAGCTTGCTACAGGGCGGCGCCTACGAGCAGTACTTC	CASSLLQGGAYEQYF
TRBV6-6	.	TRBD2	TRBJ2-2	TGTGCCAGCAGACACTCCTGGGCGGGAGAGGCCGGGGAGCTGTTTTTT	CASRHSWAGEAGELFF
TRBV6-5	.	TRBD2	TRBJ2-7	TGTGCCAGCAGTTACCGGACTAGCGGGGGGGGCCACGAGCAGTACTTC	CASSYRTSGGGHEQYF
TRBV9	.	TRBD2	TRBJ2-3	TGTGCCAGCAGCGTAGCTTTGCGGGGGACAGATACGCAGTATTTT	CASSVALRGTDTQYF
TRBV19	.	.	TRBJ2-5	TGTGCCAGTAGTATTACAGGGCTGGAGACCCAGTACTTC	CASSITGLETQYF
TRBV25-1	.	.	TRBJ1-1	TGTGCCAGCAGTGACGGGATAGGAGCTTTCTTT	CASSDGIGAFF
TRBV27	.	.	TRBJ1-5	TGTGCCAGCAGTTTAGTCGGCAGGCTCAATCAGCCCCAGCATTTT	CASSLVGRLNQPQHF
TRBV19	.	.	TRBJ1-5	TGTGCCAGTAGTATGGGGGGGAACCTTGGCCAGCCCCAGCATTTT	CASSMGGNLGQPQHF
TRBV9	.	TRBD2	TRBJ2-5	TGTGCCAGCAGCTCACATCCTGGGGACTATCAAGAGACCCAGTACTTC	CASSSHPGDYQETQYF
TRBV7-6	.	TRBD1	TRBJ1-4	TGTGCCAGCAGCTTAGGCCGGACAGGGCCGCGGAGAGAAAAACTGTTTTTT	CASSLGRTGPRREKLFF
TRBV25-1	.	.	TRBJ2-3	TGTGCCAGCAGTGGATATACTAGCACAGATACGCAGTATTTT	CASSGYTSTDTQYF
TRBV19	.	.	TRBJ2-5	TGTGCCAGGGCCCTGCGCGGGGGCCCCCAAGAGACCCAGTACTTC	CARALRGGPQETQYF
TRBV7-9	few	.	TRBJ1-2	TGTGCCAGCAGCGGTACTCCCGGGGTGTTAAACTATGGCTACACCTTC	CASSGTPGVLNYGYTF
TRBV3-1/TRBV3-2	.	.	TRBJ2-7	TGTGCCAGCAGCCAAGGAGGACTGCCCTCCTACGAGCAGTACTTC	CASSQGGLPSYEQYF
TRBV10-1	.	TRBD2	TRBJ2-1	TGCGCCAGCAGGGCTAGCGGCCCTTACAATGAGCAGTTCTTC	CASRASGPYNEQFF
TRBV18	.	.	TRBJ2-1	TGTGCCAGCTCACCACCCGACAGCTCTGAGCAGTTCTTC	CASSPPDSSEQFF
TRBV6-5	.	TRBD1	TRBJ2-7	TGTGCCAGCAGCGCCGGGACAGCGAGCTCCTACGAGCAGTACTTC	CASSAGTASSYEQYF
TRBV27	.	TRBD1	TRBJ1-1	TGTGCCAGCAGTTCCCCCGGGACAGGGTCTACGGAAGCTTTCTTT	CASSSPGTGSTEAFF
TRBV19	.	TRBD2	TRBJ2-1	TGTGCCAGTAGTATATTAGCGGGGGTATGGAACAATGAGCAGTTCTTC	CASSILAGVWNNEQFF
TRBV7-2	.	.	TRBJ1-1	TGTGCCAGCCGACTAACCCCAAACACTGAAGCTTTCTTT	CASRLTPNTEAFF
TRBV3-1/TRBV3-2	once	TRBD1	TRBJ1-5	TGTGCCAGCAGATATCGACAGGGGTACAATCAGCCCCAGCATTTT	CASRYRQGYNQPQHF
TRBV29-1	.	.	TRBJ1-1	TGCAGCGTTGGGGGCAAAGTGAACACTGAAGCTTTCTTT	CSVGGKVNTEAFF
TRBV11-1	.	TRBD2	TRBJ2-7	TGTGCCAGCAGCTCCGCGGGGGGAATGGGCGAGCAGTACTTC	CASSSAGGMGEQYF